A single sample is the source of the 20 T cell receptor beta chains below, sequenced in a study of blood T cells in healthy people across ages. Next came a second PCR, run for about 6 to 12 cycles, which used a sample-barcoded 5' primer along with a J-beta primer mix. Each CDR3 protein gets one entry after TCRdb re-called the 5' RACE reads with MiXCR. The repertoire holds nearly 800,000 distinct CDR3 sequences, with 20% to 30% as singletons. This sample was also put to use in a study of T cells of mothers and their children.

The sequenced material came from blood. The source of these receptors is a boy between 5 and 17 years old in good health.

This clonotype has just a few counts. J is TRBJ1-2 and V is TRBV12-3 or TRBV12-4; 8 bases agree with TRBD1. The trim removed 7 bases at V and 7 bases at J, leaving 8 bases unmatched. The CDR3 is 13 residues long. CDR3 sequence (DNA): TGTGCCAGCATGGGGACAGGATCGGCTGGCTACACCTTC. Its translation is CASMGTGSAGYTF.

This clonotype has a handful of counts. It is likely a read error, because the conserved phenylalanine at the end of the CDR3 is missing. This sequence joins TRBV28 and TRBJ2-7; 14 bases agree with TRBD2. Germline CDR1 and CDR2: MDHEN and SYDVKM. Germline trimming cut 5 bases from V and 5 bases from J; bases unmatched to any gene: 8. CDR3 length: 16 amino acids. CDR3 amino acids: CASSGWGLAGAHEQYL. DNA of the CDR3: TGTGCCAGCAGTGGGTGGGGACTAGCGGGAGCCCACGAGCAGTACCTC.

This clonotype occurred a few times. The CDR3 coding sequence is TGTGCCAGCAGCCCGCCGACAGAGATTAAATCTCAAGAGACCCAGTACTTC. Encoded protein: CASSPPTEIKSQETQYF. The V call is TRBV7-9, the J call TRBJ2-5; D is perhaps TRBD1 (5 bases). CDR1 and CDR2 (germline): SEHNR, FQNEAQ (reference sequence). This CDR3 region has 17 residues. Trimming pared 5 bases from V and 2 bases from J, leaving 21 bases between. Full variable domain (rest looked up from reference TRBV7-9 and TRBJ2-5): DTGVSQNPRHKITKRGQNVTFRCDPISEHNRLYWYRQTLGQGPEFLTYFQNEAQLEKSRLLSDRFSAERPKGSFSTLEIQRTEQGDSAMYLCASSPPTEIKSQETQYFGPGTRLLVL.

Only a few counts were recorded for this clonotype. This chain links TRBV29-1 with TRBJ2-7, with a tentative D call TRBD1 (5 bases). The germline V gene encodes CDR1 SQVTM and CDR2 ANQGSEA. The CDR3 covers 11 residues. Deletions cut 4 bases from V and 3 bases from J, with 7 bases between. The CDR3 DNA reads TGCAGCGTTGGACAGATCTACGAGCAGTACTTC. As protein: CSVGQIYEQYF.

This clonotype has more than one count but fewer than ten. The chain couples TRBV3-1 to TRBJ2-5; TRBD1 is a possible D gene (5 bases). Per germline, CDR1 LGHDT and CDR2 YNNKEL (reference sequence). This CDR3 is built from 15 residues. Trimming removed 1 base from V and 5 bases from J, with 14 bases in between. The chain's CDR3 is CASSQVERGPETQYF. The CDR3 DNA follows: TGTGCCAGCAGCCAAGTCGAAAGGGGCCCGGAGACCCAGTACTTC.

V is TRBV28 and J is TRBJ1-1; tentative D call: TRBD1 (6 bases). V lost 3 bases and J lost 4, with 9 bases in between. Germline assignment: CDR1 MDHEN and CDR2 SYDVKM. This CDR3 is 13 amino acids long. CDR3: CASSFNRVTEAFF. The CDR3 nucleotides are TGTGCCAGCAGTTTTAACAGGGTCACTGAAGCTTTCTTT.

This clonotype has a handful of counts. The V and J genes are TRBV4-1 and TRBJ2-3, with a tentative D call TRBD2 (6 bases). The CDR3 is 17 amino acids. Germline CDR1 and CDR2: MGHRA and YSYEKL. With 1 base removed from V and 1 base from J, the gap between germline ends came to 15 bases. The CDR3 DNA reads as TGCGCCAGCAGCCAAGCCGGGACTCTGACGGGCACAGATACGCAGTATTTT. Its translation: CASSQAGTLTGTDTQYF.

This rearrangement joins TRBV28 to TRBJ2-4; maybe TRBD2 (6 bases). Germline CDR1 reads MDHEN; CDR2 reads SYDVKM. The CDR3 is 18 amino acids. Trimming shortened V by 5 bases and J by 7 bases, and 27 bases separated the two germline ends. The CDR3: CASSTRADPLAEKNIQYF. CDR3 in DNA: TGTGCCAGCAGTACTCGGGCAGATCCCTTAGCGGAAAAGAACATTCAGTACTTC.

V is TRBV19 and J is TRBJ1-1, with D unresolved. The germline V and J ends were trimmed by 3 bases and 4 bases, with 9 bases remaining between them. Germline V gene data show CDR1 as LNHDA and CDR2 as SQIVND (reference sequence). The length of the CDR3 is 13 residues. CDR3 bases: TGTGCCAGTAGTATCTGGGGAGTCACTGAAGCTTTCTTT. This encodes CASSIWGVTEAFF.

This clonotype was observed a handful of times. The chain has TRBV27 and TRBJ1-1, with TRBD1 matching over 8 bases. Trimming at V came to 5 bases and at J to 4 bases, leaving 6 bases not matched to a gene. Per the germline V gene, CDR1 is MNHEY and CDR2 is SMNVEV (reference sequence). This CDR3 has 14 amino acids. CDR3 DNA: TGTGCCAGCAGTGCCGACAGGGGTGGCACTGAAGCTTTCTTT. Translation gives CASSADRGGTEAFF.

This chain connects TRBV12-3 or TRBV12-4 to TRBJ2-1; the match to TRBD2 covers 9 bases. With 2 bases clipped from V and 6 bases from J, the junction kept 11 bases outside the gene matches. The CDR3 totals 17 residues. CDR3 in amino acids: CASSLTKWREGRNEQFF. CDR3 in DNA: TGTGCCAGCAGTTTAACCAAGTGGCGGGAGGGCCGCAATGAGCAGTTCTTC.

V and J are TRBV7-3 and TRBJ2-2; D uncertain. Trimming pared 2 bases from V and 7 bases from J, leaving 8 bases between. The CDR3 is 13 residues long. Looked up from germline, CDR1 is SGHTA and CDR2 is FQGTGA. This CDR3 reads CASSLQILGELFF. In DNA, the CDR3 is TGTGCCAGCAGCTTACAAATTCTCGGGGAGCTGTTTTTT.

This sequence joins TRBV4-1 and TRBJ2-5; 10 nucleotides line up with TRBD2. This CDR3 comprises 17 residues. Germline V gives CDR1 MGHRA, CDR2 YSYEKL. V gave up 0 bases and J gave up 4 bases; unmatched junction bases: 8. The CDR3: CASSQDTSGNVGETQYF. Here the CDR3 DNA reads TGCGCCAGCAGCCAAGATACTAGCGGGAATGTGGGAGAGACCCAGTACTTC.

The sample holds many counts of this clonotype. At one of its ends the junction is not consistent with the germline gene, which may arise from a read error. The rearrangement uses TRBV5-1 and TRBJ2-5, with D possibly being TRBD2 (5 bases). Germline V gene lookup returns CDR1 SGHRS and CDR2 YFSETQ. The CDR3 consists of 15 residues. The DNA for the CDR3 is TGTGCCAGCAGCTTAGTTCCGGGGATCCAAGAGACCCAGTACTTC. Its protein is CASSLVPGIQETQYF.

This clonotype was detected only a few times. J is TRBJ2-2 and V is TRBV3-1; D is undetermined. V was pared by 4 bases and J by 2 bases, with 11 bases between. Looked up from germline, CDR1 is LGHDT and CDR2 is YNNKEL (reference sequence). The CDR3 consists of 15 residues. In DNA, the CDR3 is TGTGCCAGCAGCCCGAGTTCCGGAAACACCGGGGAGCTGTTTTTT. This translates into CASSPSSGNTGELFF.

The chain has TRBV7-9 and TRBJ2-7, with D unresolved. The CDR3 runs to 14 residues. Trimming cost V 4 bases and J 2 bases, with 12 bases left between them. CDR1 and CDR2 (germline): SEHNR, FQNEAQ (reference sequence). This chain's CDR3 is CASSSTENPYEQYF. The CDR3 region has the DNA TGTGCCAGCAGCTCGACCGAAAACCCCTACGAGCAGTACTTC.

The chain employs TRBV20-1 and TRBJ1-2, with 7 bases matching TRBD1. The germline V gene encodes CDR1 DFQATT and CDR2 SNEGSKA (reference sequence). The CDR3 is made up of 15 amino acids. Trimming removed 0 bases from V and 2 bases from J; junction bases left unmatched: 6. The CDR3 reads CSARDQVTGNYGYTF. DNA of the CDR3: TGCAGTGCTAGAGATCAAGTGACAGGGAACTATGGCTACACCTTC.

This clonotype was counted only a few times. CDR3 region: CASSYPRQGANTGELFF. CDR3 DNA sequence: TGTGCCAGCAGTTACCCCCGGCAGGGGGCGAACACCGGGGAGCTGTTTTTT. The rearrangement uses TRBV6-5 and TRBJ2-2; TRBD1 matches at 7 bases. Per the germline V gene, CDR1 is MNHEY and CDR2 is SVGAGI. The CDR3 length is 17 residues. Unmatched junction bases numbered 6, after V lost 2 bases and J lost 0 bases.

This clonotype appeared a few times. This chain uses TRBV7-2 with TRBJ2-5; 8 nucleotides align to TRBD1. The DNA end favors TRBJ2-1, so the J call may be wrong. CDR1 and CDR2 from the germline V gene are SGHTA and FQGNSA. The length of the CDR3 is 15 residues. The CDR3 bases are TGTGCCAGCAGCCCGTTACAGGGGGATCTGCGTGAACAGTTCTTC. Encoded protein: CASSPLQGDLREQFF.

This chain joins TRBV7-9 and TRBJ1-1, with 10 positions matching TRBD1. V dropped 3 bases and J dropped 3; count of bases not matched to a gene: 4. CDR1 and CDR2 (germline): SEHNR, FQNEAQ (reference sequence). The CDR3 totals 15 residues. CDR3 sequence: CASSFSGQGDTEAFF. CDR3 DNA: TGTGCCAGCAGCTTCTCAGGACAGGGGGACACTGAAGCTTTCTTT.